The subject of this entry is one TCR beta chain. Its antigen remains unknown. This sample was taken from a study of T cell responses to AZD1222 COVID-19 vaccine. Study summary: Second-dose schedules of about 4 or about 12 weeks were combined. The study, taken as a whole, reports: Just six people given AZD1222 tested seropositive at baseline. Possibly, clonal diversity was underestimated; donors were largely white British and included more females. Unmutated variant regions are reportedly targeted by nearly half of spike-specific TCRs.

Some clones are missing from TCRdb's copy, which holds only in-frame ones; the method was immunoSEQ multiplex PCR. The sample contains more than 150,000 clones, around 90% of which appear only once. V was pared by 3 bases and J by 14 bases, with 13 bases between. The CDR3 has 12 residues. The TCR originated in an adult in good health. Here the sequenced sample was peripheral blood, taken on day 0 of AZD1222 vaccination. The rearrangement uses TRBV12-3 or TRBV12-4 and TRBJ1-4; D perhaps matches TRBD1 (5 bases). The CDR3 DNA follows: TGTGCCAGCAGTTTTTCGGGGGGATTTCTGTTTTTT. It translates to CASSFSGGFLFF.